This is a list of T cell receptor beta chains from one sample in a study of blood T cell repertoires in COVID-19. Generated by immunoSEQ multiplex PCR, the TCRdb table keeps only in-frame clones and is missing some. There are approximately 120,000 clones in the sample; approximately 71% occur only once, and over 2% lies in the top ten. The sample comprised peripheral blood. Receptors were obtained from a woman in her seventies with acute or convalescent COVID-19. Each CDR3 is given with its conserved first and last residue. Fields, in order: J gene, CDR3 length, V gene, CDR3 protein.

TRBJ2-5,15,TRBV28,CASSAPGGGGETQYF
TRBJ1-1,15,TRBV10-3,CAISDPWGPSTEAFF
TRBJ2-5,14,TRBV27,CASSLSSRGETQYF
TRBJ1-2,14,TRBV27,CASSLLGGDYGYTF
TRBJ2-2,17,TRBV19,CASREERGRGPTGELFF
TRBJ1-2,14,TRBV28,CASSSQGRNYGYTF
TRBJ2-7,15,TRBV19,CASSGPGQGGMEQYF
TRBJ1-5,16,TRBV24-1,CATSDLGRGSNQPQHF
TRBJ2-7,13,TRBV9,CASSVRGGHEQYF
TRBJ1-3,15,TRBV9,CASSASTGTGNTIYF
TRBJ1-5,14,TRBV19,CASRTGGINQPQHF
TRBJ1-4,14,TRBV28,CASSPMNSNEKLFF
TRBJ1-2,13,TRBV12-3/TRBV12-4,CASSRQDLSLYTF
TRBJ1-6,17,TRBV3-1/TRBV3-2,CASSQQTGRTYNSPLHF
TRBJ1-2,13,TRBV4-3,CASSQDVTVGYTF
TRBJ2-1,15,TRBV30,CAWGGLAGSYNEQFF
TRBJ1-2,15,TRBV11-2,CASSLDQEGLRGYTF
TRBJ2-7,13,TRBV7-9,CASSLRQGWEQYF
TRBJ2-1,14,TRBV6-2/TRBV6-3,CASSYSYQMDEQFF
TRBJ1-2,13,TRBV18,CASSPSGNYGYTF
TRBJ2-7,13,TRBV5-4,CASSLDRTYEQYF
TRBJ2-1,15,TRBV5-6,CASSLQGRAYNEQFF
TRBJ1-4,17,TRBV3-1/TRBV3-2,CASSRGQGGGTNEKLFF
TRBJ2-1,14,TRBV3-1/TRBV3-2,CASSQDSGRVRQFF
TRBJ2-3,13,TRBV6-5,CASSYSNTDTQYF
TRBJ1-6,13,TRBV10-1,CATRQTLNSPLHF
TRBJ1-1,14,TRBV27,CASRMAGLNTEAFF
TRBJ1-4,16,TRBV2,CASRRAATRTNEKLFF
TRBJ1-2,13,TRBV29-1,CSVQGGQDYGYTF
TRBJ1-5,15,TRBV9,CASSLGQGTNQPQHF
TRBJ2-1,13,TRBV5-1,CASSKGQDNEQFF
TRBJ1-6,15,TRBV7-3,CASSSQGQGFSPLHF
TRBJ1-5,14,TRBV19,CASTDPPPGQPQHF
TRBJ2-1,15,TRBV6-5,CASSTTGELYNEQFF
TRBJ2-1,15,TRBV28,CASSETLDIYNEQFF
TRBJ2-7,14,TRBV5-1,CASSLGGEGGEQYF
TRBJ1-2,14,TRBV6-5,CASSPGQGVYGYTF
TRBJ1-2,14,TRBV5-4,CASSLGTGNYGYTF
TRBJ2-7,14,TRBV2,CASSTPGHNYEQYF
TRBJ1-5,15,TRBV10-3,CAIGKTGDSNQPQHF
TRBJ2-5,16,TRBV5-4,CASSYTGLVAAETQYF
TRBJ1-5,14,TRBV25-1,CASSEVGTDQPQHF
TRBJ1-4,14,TRBV11-2,CASSRDRVGEKLFF
TRBJ1-2,14,TRBV27,CASSWGGASYGYTF
TRBJ2-5,12,TRBV5-8,CASSYNEETQYF
TRBJ1-3,13,TRBV7-9,CASTKQEGNTIYF
TRBJ1-2,13,TRBV19,CASIQSTAGGYTF